This TCR beta chain was identified in a study of PD-L1 blockade in urothelial cancer. Time point indicated: pretreatment peripheral blood. Produced via immunoSEQ multiplex PCR; TCRdb's table is partial and in-frame only. The repertoire holds 45,000 or so clones, with more than 70% as singletons. The CDR3 length is 14 residues. After removal of 2 bases from V and 7 bases from J, the junction contained 8 bases not matched to a gene. CDR1 is GTSNPN, CDR2 SVGIG, per germline (reference sequence). The sample here was PBMCs, taken around atezolizumab (anti-PD-L1) treatment. The receptor comes from a donor aged 40 or older with urothelial cancer. The chain links TRBV30 to TRBJ1-5; 7 positions agree with TRBD1. The CDR3 DNA follows: TGTGCCTGGAGTTTAGGGGGCTCAGGGCAGCCCCAGCATTTT. Protein: CAWSLGGSGQPQHF.